The 27 T cell receptor beta chains listed next were all sequenced from one sample in a study of blood T cell repertoires in COVID-19. The method was immunoSEQ multiplex PCR; TCRdb's version includes in-frame clones alone and lacks a portion of them. Here the sample spans 150,000 to 250,000 clones, almost 85% being singletons. Source material: peripheral blood. The receptor source for this set is a human donor with acute or convalescent COVID-19. The donor label of this sample is uncertain.

V gene TRBV29-1 combines with J gene TRBJ2-7, with a tentative D call TRBD2 (5 bases). Trimming left V 4 bases short and J 5 bases short, with 18 bases between. This CDR3 has 14 amino acids. Germline V gene data show CDR1 as SQVTM and CDR2 as ANQGSEA. CDR3 nucleotides: TGCAGCGTTGTCCCGCGAGGGAAGGGCGACGAGCAGTACTTC. Residues: CSVVPRGKGDEQYF.

J is TRBJ2-6 and V is TRBV4-3; D ambiguous. Germline CDR1 reads LGHNA; CDR2 reads YSLEER. V shed 0 bases and J shed 2 bases, with 14 bases lying between them. CDR3 length equals 18 residues. Here the CDR3 reads CASSQERQRVTGANVLTF. The CDR3, as DNA: TGCGCCAGCAGCCAAGAACGCCAGCGAGTTACTGGGGCCAACGTCCTGACTTTC.

Only a few counts were recorded for this clone. The rearrangement uses TRBV30 and TRBJ1-3; perhaps TRBD1 as D (5 bases). Germline CDR1 reads GTSNPN; CDR2 reads SVGIG (reference sequence). The CDR3 consists of 15 residues. V lost 1 base, J lost 0 bases, and 10 bases lay in between. The CDR3 is CAWSDRRFSGNTIYF. The CDR3, as DNA: TGTGCCTGGAGTGACAGGAGATTCTCTGGAAACACCATATATTTT.

V and J are TRBV28 and TRBJ2-7, with TRBD2 as a possible D gene (6 bases). Germline V CDR1 and CDR2: MDHEN, SYDVKM. Trimming took 6 bases from V and 0 from J, leaving 15 bases between them. The CDR3 consists of 15 residues. In nucleotides, the CDR3 is TGTGCCAGCAGCGCACCCGGGGGAATCTCCTACGAGCAGTACTTC. It translates to CASSAPGGISYEQYF.

V usage is TRBV27 and J usage is TRBJ1-4; 7 nucleotides agree with TRBD1. The CDR3 consists of 15 residues. Germline loops: CDR1 MNHEY, CDR2 SMNVEV (reference sequence). Trimming took 3 bases from V and 3 from J; bases not matched to a gene: 4. The chain's CDR3 is CASSFWGQPNEKLFF. CDR3 nucleotides: TGTGCCAGCAGTTTTTGGGGACAGCCTAATGAAAAACTGTTTTTT.

The chain couples TRBV7-9 to TRBJ2-7; D gene ambiguous. This CDR3 is built from 11 residues. V lost 2 bases and J lost 3, with 2 bases in between. Germline CDR1 and CDR2: SEHNR and FQNEAQ (reference sequence). CDR3 amino acids: CASSLYYEQYF. The CDR3 nucleotides read TGTGCCAGCAGCTTATACTACGAGCAGTACTTC.

V usage is TRBV5-1 and J usage is TRBJ2-7, with D tentatively TRBD2 (5 bases). In germline, CDR1 is SGHRS, CDR2 YFSETQ. The CDR3 consists of 13 residues. Between the trimmed V and J ends, which lost 1 base and 5 bases, there was a span of 10 bases. In DNA, the CDR3 is TGCGCCAGCAGCTTGTTCCCGGGGAACGAGCAGTACTTC. Amino acids: CASSLFPGNEQYF.

This clone has more than one count but fewer than ten. The chain couples TRBV6-4 to TRBJ2-3; 7 bases are a match to TRBD1. The V gene end was trimmed by 6 bases and the J gene end by 1 base; junction bases not matched to a gene: 7. This CDR3 is built from 15 residues. The germline CDR1 and CDR2 sequences are MRHNA and SNTAGT. The CDR3 region has the DNA TGTGCCAGCAGGATACAGGGGTTGGGCACAGATACGCAGTATTTT. Translating it yields CASRIQGLGTDTQYF.

The chain combines TRBV11-2 with TRBJ1-2, with TRBD1 matching 10 bases. From germline, CDR1 is SGHAT and CDR2 FQNNGV. Losses at the gene ends were 3 bases for V and 6 bases for J; bases not matched to a gene: 1. The CDR3 contains 13 residues. CDR3 nucleotides: TGTGCCAGCAGCTTGGGGACAGGGGATGGCTACACCTTC. Protein sequence: CASSLGTGDGYTF.

This sequence joins TRBV10-1 and TRBJ2-3, with D unclear. CDR1 WNHNN and CDR2 SYGVQD come from the germline V gene (reference sequence). The CDR3 has 14 amino acids. Deletions cut 0 bases from V and 5 bases from J, with 9 bases between. The CDR3 sequence is CASSESITGDTQYF. The CDR3 DNA reads as TGCGCCAGCAGTGAGTCGATAACCGGAGATACGCAGTATTTT.

The V gene is TRBV7-8, the J gene TRBJ1-1, with D possibly matching TRBD1 (6 bases). Germline CDR1 SGHVS, CDR2 FQNEAQ. V shed 5 bases and J shed 6 bases, with 22 bases lying between them. There are 16 residues in the CDR3. In nucleotides, the CDR3 is TGTGCCAGCAGCCTGATCAGGAGGGGGGGGATGTCTGAAGCTTTCTTT. It specifies CASSLIRRGGMSEAFF.

This sequence joins TRBV18 and TRBJ2-5; 12 nucleotides agree with TRBD2. Per germline, CDR1 KGHSH and CDR2 LQKENI. The CDR3 runs 17 residues. The junction had 8 bases not matched to a gene; V was cut back by 2 bases and J by 4 bases. The CDR3 DNA reads as TGTGCCAGCTCACCATTTGTGACTAGCGGGAGTGCAGAGACCCAGTACTTC. This translates into CASSPFVTSGSAETQYF.

The chain is built from TRBV5-4 and TRBJ2-7, with TRBD2 matching 7 bases. The germline gives CDR1 SGHNT, CDR2 YYREEE (reference sequence). The J segment lost 3 bases and the V segment lost 1 base, leaving 4 bases of the junction unmatched. CDR3 length: 14 residues. The CDR3 sequence: CASSLPGTNYEQYF. The DNA for the CDR3 is TGTGCCAGCAGCTTGCCCGGGACTAACTACGAGCAGTACTTC.

This chain uses TRBV11-3 with TRBJ2-1, with 15 bases lining up with TRBD2. The CDR3 loop spans 17 amino acids. Trimming cost V 3 bases and J 4 bases; bases outside gene matches: 4. CDR1 is SGHNT and CDR2 is YENEEA in the germline V gene. CDR3 sequence (DNA): TGTGCCAGCAGCTTGGGGACTAGCGGGGGGAAATACAATGAGCAGTTCTTC. Its protein product is CASSLGTSGGKYNEQFF.

The rearrangement joins TRBV19 to TRBJ1-2; TRBD1 aligns across 7 bases. The CDR3 extends over 14 amino acids. The germline CDR1 and CDR2 sequences are LNHDA and SQIVND (reference sequence). The V gene end was trimmed by 0 bases and the J gene end by 2 bases; junction bases not matched to a gene: 0. The CDR3 region has the DNA TGTGCCAGTAGTATAGAGACAGGGAACTATGGCTACACCTTC. This translates into CASSIETGNYGYTF.

The chain uses TRBV6-5 and TRBJ1-2; weak D call: TRBD1 (6 bases). V lost 6 bases, J lost 6 bases, and 14 bases lay in between. The length of the CDR3 is 13 residues. Germline V gene data show CDR1 as MNHEY and CDR2 as SVGAGI. The CDR3 sequence: CASRNRDSHGYTF. In nucleotides, the CDR3 is TGTGCCAGCAGAAACAGGGATTCGCATGGCTACACCTTC.

V and J are TRBV15 and TRBJ2-1, with 9 bases matching TRBD1. V dropped 0 bases and J dropped 9; count of bases not matched to a gene: 9. The CDR3 has 16 amino acids. Per the germline V gene, CDR1 is LNHNV and CDR2 is YYDKDF (reference sequence). This chain's CDR3 is CATSREGQGAKSEQFF. CDR3 DNA sequence: TGTGCCACCAGCAGAGAGGGACAGGGTGCGAAGAGTGAGCAGTTCTTC. The whole variable domain, filled in from reference TRBV15 and TRBJ2-1, reads DAMVIQNPRYQVTQFGKPVTLSCSQTLNHNVMYWYQQKSSQAPKLLFHYYDKDFNNEADTPDNFQSRRPNTSFCFLDIRSPGLGDTAMYLCATSREGQGAKSEQFFGPGTRLTVL.

The CDR3 sequence is CASSNSRGAPYGYTF. The CDR3 DNA is TGTGCCAGCAGCAACAGCCGGGGTGCTCCCTATGGCTACACCTTC. The chain has TRBV6-2 or TRBV6-3 and TRBJ1-2; D gene unclear. Trimming shortened V by 6 bases and J by 4 bases, and 18 bases separated the two germline ends. The CDR3 has 15 amino acids. CDR1 is MNHEY, CDR2 SVGEGT, per germline.

The chain links TRBV3-1 (or the pseudogene TRBV3-2) to TRBJ1-5; 7 bases are a match to TRBD1. Unmatched junction bases numbered 7, after V lost 1 base and J lost 4 bases. CDR3 length: 16 residues. CDR1 LGHDT and CDR2 YNNKEL come from the germline V gene (reference sequence). In DNA, the CDR3 is TGTGCCAGCAGCCAAGGATCCAGGGGGTCTAATCAGCCCCAGCATTTT. Translated, it gives CASSQGSRGSNQPQHF.

The chain combines TRBV2 with TRBJ1-6; the match to TRBD1 covers 8 bases. Germline CDR1 reads SNHLY; CDR2 reads FYNNEI. Germline trimming cut 5 bases from V and 9 bases from J; bases unmatched to any gene: 6. The CDR3 covers 14 residues. The CDR3 bases are TGTGCCAGCAGTACGGCAGGGGGCAGTTCACCCCTCCACTTT. Its translation is CASSTAGGSSPLHF.

This clone was counted a single time. The chain links TRBV7-3 to TRBJ2-5; 9 bases fit TRBD2. Germline V CDR1 and CDR2: SGHTA, FQGTGA. CDR3 size: 16 residues. The junction had 12 bases not matched to a gene; V was cut back by 5 bases and J by 5 bases. CDR3: CASSAVASGTRETQYF. CDR3 DNA: TGTGCCAGCAGCGCCGTGGCTAGCGGGACACGTGAGACCCAGTACTTC.

CDR3 region: CATSDSHRVNQPQHF. The CDR3 DNA follows: TGTGCCACCAGTGATTCCCACAGGGTTAACCAGCCCCAGCATTTT. The J gene is TRBJ1-5, the V gene TRBV24-1; D possibly corresponds to TRBD1 (6 bases). Trimming removed 2 bases at V and 7 bases at J, with 14 bases between. The germline CDR1 and CDR2 sequences are KGHDR and SFDVKD. The CDR3 spans 15 residues.

V gene TRBV15 combines with J gene TRBJ2-7; 7 nucleotides match TRBD2. This CDR3 has 17 amino acids. Trimming cost V 1 base and J 6 bases; bases outside gene matches: 15. CDR1 is LNHNV and CDR2 is YYDKDF in the germline V gene (reference sequence). The CDR3 sequence: CATSRAAGPGGPREQYF. DNA of the CDR3: TGTGCCACCAGCAGAGCTGCGGGACCGGGAGGCCCGCGCGAGCAGTACTTC. The full variable domain, completed using reference TRBV15 and TRBJ2-7, is DAMVIQNPRYQVTQFGKPVTLSCSQTLNHNVMYWYQQKSSQAPKLLFHYYDKDFNNEADTPDNFQSRRPNTSFCFLDIRSPGLGDTAMYLCATSRAAGPGGPREQYFGPGTRLTVT.

The chain recombines TRBV27 with TRBJ2-5; D is ambiguous. Trimming removed 6 bases from V and 0 bases from J, with 8 bases in between. There are 13 residues in the CDR3. Germline CDR1 reads MNHEY; CDR2 reads SMNVEV (reference sequence). Written as DNA, the CDR3 is TGTGCCAGCAGAAACACCTACCAAGAGACCCAGTACTTC. It specifies CASRNTYQETQYF.

V gene TRBV5-8 combines with J gene TRBJ2-1; 9 bases agree with TRBD2. V trimming: 4 bases; J trimming: 5 bases; junction bases outside the gene matches: 10. The CDR3 extends over 16 amino acids. Germline V gene lookup returns CDR1 SGHTS and CDR2 YDEGEE. The CDR3 DNA sequence: TGTGCCAGCAGCCCCGGGTGGGCTAGCGGGAACAATGAGCAGTTCTTC. Its translation: CASSPGWASGNNEQFF.

The chain joins TRBV6-6 to TRBJ2-7; D may be TRBD1 (6 bases). The CDR3 contains 13 residues. V was shortened by 2 bases and J by 2 bases, with 7 bases between the two germline ends. The V gene's germline CDR1 is MNHNY and CDR2 SVGAGI (reference sequence). The CDR3 region has the DNA TGTGCCAGCAGTTACCCAGGGGCCTACGAGCAGTACTTC. Translated: CASSYPGAYEQYF.

The chain links TRBV6-5 to TRBJ2-1, with 11 bases matching TRBD1. Trimming cost V 7 bases and J 3 bases; bases outside gene matches: 5. This CDR3 is 15 amino acids long. Germline V gene data show CDR1 as MNHEY and CDR2 as SVGAGI. The CDR3 here is CASITGTGGYNEQFF. The CDR3 DNA is TGTGCCAGCATTACCGGGACAGGGGGCTACAATGAGCAGTTCTTC.